Included here is one TCR beta chain sequence, with context. Repeated repertoire sampling spanned the course of chemoradiotherapy. The record originates from a study of chemoradiotherapy in HPV16-positive cancers. About the study: Two HPV16-positive patients' cells yielded candidate HPV-specific clones and common motifs.

V gave up 2 bases and J gave up 1 base; unmatched junction bases: 3. Per germline, CDR1 KGHSH and CDR2 LQKENI. This CDR3 contains 16 residues. The repertoire was sequenced with immunoSEQ multiplex PCR; TCRdb's copy has only in-frame clones and lacks some. This table holds about 12,000 clones, approximately 87% found once. The chain uses TRBV18 and TRBJ2-2, with 8 nucleotides matching TRBD2. The TCR originated in a human donor with HPV-associated anogenital cancer. Sequenced material: blood, taken from a patient who underwent chemoradiotherapy. The CDR3 region is CASSPSLAGNTGELFF. CDR3 bases: TGTGCCAGCTCACCATCCCTAGCGGGGAACACCGGGGAGCTGTTTTTT.